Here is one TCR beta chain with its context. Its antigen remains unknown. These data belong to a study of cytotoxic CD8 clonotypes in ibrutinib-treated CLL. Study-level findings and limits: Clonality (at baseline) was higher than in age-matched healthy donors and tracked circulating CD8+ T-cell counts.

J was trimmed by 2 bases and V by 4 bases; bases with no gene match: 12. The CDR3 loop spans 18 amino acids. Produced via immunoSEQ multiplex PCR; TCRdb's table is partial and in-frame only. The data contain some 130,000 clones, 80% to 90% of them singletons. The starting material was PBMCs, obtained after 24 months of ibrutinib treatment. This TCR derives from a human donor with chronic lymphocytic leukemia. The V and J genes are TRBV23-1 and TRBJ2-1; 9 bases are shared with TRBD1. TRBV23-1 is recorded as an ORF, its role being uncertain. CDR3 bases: TGCGCCAGCAGTCTCCCTCGGGGTACAGGGGGCGCCTACAATGAGCAGTTCTTC. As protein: CASSLPRGTGGAYNEQFF.